This T cell receptor beta chain was recovered during a study of PD-1 blockade in classical Hodgkin lymphoma. The CDR3 extends over 16 amino acids. J was trimmed by 1 base and V by 0 bases; bases with no gene match: 5. Germline V gene data show CDR1 as SGHRS and CDR2 as YFSETQ. For this clone: Its antigen is not known.

This table comes from immunoSEQ multiplex PCR, and its TCRdb copy is limited to in-frame clones, with some not included. Of about 98,000 clones listed, 92% are singletons. Each patient experienced a relapse that followed autologous stem cell transplantation, and brentuximab vedotin exposure varied. Study-level results: Patients were excluded if nivolumab began under 1 year after ASCT (the autologous transplant).

J is TRBJ2-5 and V is TRBV5-1; 8 bases are a match to TRBD2. The source material was peripheral blood mononuclear cells (PBMCs), sampled at baseline. The sequence was collected from a human donor with classical Hodgkin lymphoma. The CDR3 loop is CASSLGRSGTQETQYF. CDR3 DNA sequence: TGCGCCAGCAGCTTGGGCCGTAGCGGGACCCAAGAGACCCAGTACTTC. The entire variable domain, with the rest obtained from reference TRBV5-1 and TRBJ2-5, is as follows: KAGVTQTPRYLIKTRGQQVTLSCSPISGHRSVSWYQQTPGQGLQFLFEYFSETQRNKGNFPGRFSGRQFSNSRSEMNVSTLELGDSALYLCASSLGRSGTQETQYFGPGTRLLVL.